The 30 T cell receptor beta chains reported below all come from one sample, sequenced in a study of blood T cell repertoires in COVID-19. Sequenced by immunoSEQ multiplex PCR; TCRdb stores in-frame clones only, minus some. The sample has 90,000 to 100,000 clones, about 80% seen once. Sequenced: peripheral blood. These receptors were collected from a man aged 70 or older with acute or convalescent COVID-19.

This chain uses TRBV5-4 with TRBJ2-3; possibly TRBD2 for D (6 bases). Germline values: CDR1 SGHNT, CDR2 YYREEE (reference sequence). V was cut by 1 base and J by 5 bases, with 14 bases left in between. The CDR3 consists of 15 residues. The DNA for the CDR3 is TGTGCCAGCAGCTTGCTCGGGAGACGTGGAGATACGCAGTATTTT. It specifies CASSLLGRRGDTQYF.

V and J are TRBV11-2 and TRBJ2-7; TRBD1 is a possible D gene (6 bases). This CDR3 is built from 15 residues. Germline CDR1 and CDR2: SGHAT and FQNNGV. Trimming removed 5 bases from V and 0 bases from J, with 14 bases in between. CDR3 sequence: CASSPFQGTSYEQYF. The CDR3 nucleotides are TGTGCCAGCAGCCCCTTTCAGGGGACCTCCTACGAGCAGTACTTC.

The CDR3 region is CASSRTSGRTSYEQYF. The CDR3 DNA is TGTGCCAGCAGTCGGACTAGCGGGAGGACTTCCTACGAGCAGTACTTC. V usage is TRBV14 and J usage is TRBJ2-7, with TRBD2 matching over 14 bases. The CDR3 consists of 16 residues. J lost 1 base, V lost 6 bases, and 5 bases had no gene match. CDR1 and CDR2 (germline): SGHDN, FVKESK.

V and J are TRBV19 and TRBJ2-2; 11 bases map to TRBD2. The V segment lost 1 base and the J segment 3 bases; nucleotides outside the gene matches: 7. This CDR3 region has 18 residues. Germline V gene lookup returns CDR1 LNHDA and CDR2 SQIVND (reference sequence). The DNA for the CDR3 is TGTGCCAGTAGTATAGTTGGGCTAGCGGGAGGCTACACCGGGGAGCTGTTTTTT. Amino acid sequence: CASSIVGLAGGYTGELFF.

The CDR3 reads CASTPGGAQREKLFF. CDR3 DNA: TGTGCCAGCACTCCGGGGGGGGCACAAAGGGAAAAACTGTTTTTT. The chain couples TRBV6-5 to TRBJ1-4; tentative D call: TRBD1 (6 bases). V lost 7 bases to trimming and J lost 8 bases, with 20 bases between them. The CDR3 consists of 15 residues. Germline CDR1 reads MNHEY; CDR2 reads SVGAGI.

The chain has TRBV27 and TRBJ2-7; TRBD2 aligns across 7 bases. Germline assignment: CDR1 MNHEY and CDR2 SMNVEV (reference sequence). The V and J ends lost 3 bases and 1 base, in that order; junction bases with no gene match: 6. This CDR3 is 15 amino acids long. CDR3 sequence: CASSLGGVGSYEQYF. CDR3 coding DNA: TGTGCCAGCAGTTTGGGAGGGGTTGGTTCCTACGAGCAGTACTTC.

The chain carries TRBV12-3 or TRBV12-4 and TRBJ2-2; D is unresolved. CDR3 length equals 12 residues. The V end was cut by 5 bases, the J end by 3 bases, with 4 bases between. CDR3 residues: CASSRDTGELFF. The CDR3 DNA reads TGTGCCAGCAGTAGAGACACCGGGGAGCTGTTTTTT.

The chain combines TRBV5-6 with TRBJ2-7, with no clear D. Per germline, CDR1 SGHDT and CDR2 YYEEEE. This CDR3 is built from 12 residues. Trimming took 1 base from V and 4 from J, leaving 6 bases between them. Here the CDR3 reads CASSLTEYEQYF. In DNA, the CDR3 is TGTGCCAGCAGCTTGACGGAGTACGAGCAGTACTTC.

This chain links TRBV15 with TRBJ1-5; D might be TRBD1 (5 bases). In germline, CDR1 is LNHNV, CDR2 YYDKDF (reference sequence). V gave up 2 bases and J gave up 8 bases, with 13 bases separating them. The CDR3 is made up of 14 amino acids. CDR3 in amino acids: CATSRNPAGEPQHF. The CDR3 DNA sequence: TGTGCCACCAGCAGAAACCCCGCGGGGGAGCCCCAGCATTTT.

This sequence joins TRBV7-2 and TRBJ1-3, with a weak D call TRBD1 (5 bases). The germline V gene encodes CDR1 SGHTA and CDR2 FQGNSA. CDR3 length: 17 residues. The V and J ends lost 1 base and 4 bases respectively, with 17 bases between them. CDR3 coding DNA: TGTGCCAGCAGCTTAGTGGGACGGAGCCGGGGGGGAAACACCATATATTTT. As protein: CASSLVGRSRGGNTIYF.

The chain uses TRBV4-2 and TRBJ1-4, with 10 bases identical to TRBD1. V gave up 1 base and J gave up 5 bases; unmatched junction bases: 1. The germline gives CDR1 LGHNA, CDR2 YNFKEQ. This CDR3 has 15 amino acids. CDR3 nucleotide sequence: TGTGCCAGCAGCCAAGGGGGACAGGGGAATGAAAAACTGTTTTTT. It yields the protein CASSQGGQGNEKLFF.

CDR3 sequence (DNA): TGTGCCAGCAGCCCCCGAAGGGACAGGGTCGCCGGGGAGCTGTTTTTT. This codes for CASSPRRDRVAGELFF. The chain combines TRBV11-2 with TRBJ2-2, with 9 bases matching TRBD1. V shed 5 bases, J shed 6 bases, and the junction held 10 bases outside the gene matches. The CDR3 sequence is 16 residues long. Germline CDR1 and CDR2: SGHAT and FQNNGV.

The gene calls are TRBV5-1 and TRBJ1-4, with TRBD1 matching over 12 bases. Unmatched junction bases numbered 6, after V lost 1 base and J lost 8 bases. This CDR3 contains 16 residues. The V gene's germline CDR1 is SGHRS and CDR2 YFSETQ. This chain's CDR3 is CASSLWDRGLGEKLFF. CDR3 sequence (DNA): TGCGCCAGCAGCTTGTGGGACAGGGGGCTTGGGGAAAAACTGTTTTTT.

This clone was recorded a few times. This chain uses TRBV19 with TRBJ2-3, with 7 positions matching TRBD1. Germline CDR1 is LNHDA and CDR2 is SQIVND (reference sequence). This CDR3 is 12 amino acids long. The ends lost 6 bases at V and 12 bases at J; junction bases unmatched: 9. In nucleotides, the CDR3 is TGTGCCAGTAGGAATCTGGGACAGACTCAGTATTTT. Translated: CASRNLGQTQYF.

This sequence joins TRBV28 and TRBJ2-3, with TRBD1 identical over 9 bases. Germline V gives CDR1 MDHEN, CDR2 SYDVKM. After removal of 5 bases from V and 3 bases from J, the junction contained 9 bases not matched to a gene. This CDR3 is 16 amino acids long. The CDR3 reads CASSDVRDRVTDTQYF. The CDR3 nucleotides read TGTGCCAGCAGTGATGTCCGGGACAGGGTAACAGATACGCAGTATTTT.

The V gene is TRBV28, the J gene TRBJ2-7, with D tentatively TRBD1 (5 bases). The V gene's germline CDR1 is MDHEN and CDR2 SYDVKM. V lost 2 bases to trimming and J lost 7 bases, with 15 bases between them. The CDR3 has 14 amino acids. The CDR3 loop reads CASSLDRALREQYF. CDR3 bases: TGTGCCAGCAGTTTAGACAGAGCACTGAGGGAGCAGTACTTC.

CDR3 amino acids: CASSAGGPYGYTF. The CDR3 nucleotides are TGTGCCAGCAGCGCAGGGGGTCCCTATGGCTACACCTTC. V is TRBV12-3 or TRBV12-4 and J is TRBJ1-2; 7 nucleotides align to TRBD1. V was pared by 6 bases and J by 4 bases, with 5 bases of the junction left unmatched. The CDR3 extends over 13 amino acids.

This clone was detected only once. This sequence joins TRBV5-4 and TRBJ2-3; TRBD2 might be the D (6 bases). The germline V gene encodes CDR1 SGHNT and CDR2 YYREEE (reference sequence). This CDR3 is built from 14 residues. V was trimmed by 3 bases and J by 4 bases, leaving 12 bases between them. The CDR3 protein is CASSSRRAADTQYF. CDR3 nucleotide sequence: TGTGCCAGCAGCTCCCGGAGGGCCGCAGATACGCAGTATTTT. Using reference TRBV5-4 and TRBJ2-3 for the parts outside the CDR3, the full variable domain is ETGVTQSPTHLIKTRGQQVTLRCSSQSGHNTVSWYQQALGQGPQFIFQYYREEENGRGNFPPRFSGLQFPNYSSELNVNALELDDSALYLCASSSRRAADTQYFGPGTRLTVL.

The CDR3 DNA is TGTGCCAGCAGCTTAGTATTTGTCCATGAGCAGTTCTTC. This encodes CASSLVFVHEQFF. The genes are TRBV11-2 and TRBJ2-1; no clear D gene. The germline gives CDR1 SGHAT, CDR2 FQNNGV. This CDR3 is built from 13 residues. V dropped 1 base and J dropped 8 bases, with 9 bases sitting between them.

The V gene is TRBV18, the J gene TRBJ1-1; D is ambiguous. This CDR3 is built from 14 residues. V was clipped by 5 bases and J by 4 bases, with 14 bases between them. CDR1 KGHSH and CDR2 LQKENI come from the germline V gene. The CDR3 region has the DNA TGTGCCAGCTCAGGCGGGGATGCGGGCACTGAAGCTTTCTTT. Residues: CASSGGDAGTEAFF.

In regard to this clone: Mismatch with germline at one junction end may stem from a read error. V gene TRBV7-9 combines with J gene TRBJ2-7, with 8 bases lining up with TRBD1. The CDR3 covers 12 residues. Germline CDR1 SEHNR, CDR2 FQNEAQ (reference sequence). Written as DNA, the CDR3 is TGTGCCAGCAGCTTAGAGACAGGGGTCTCCATGTTC. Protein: CASSLETGVSMF.

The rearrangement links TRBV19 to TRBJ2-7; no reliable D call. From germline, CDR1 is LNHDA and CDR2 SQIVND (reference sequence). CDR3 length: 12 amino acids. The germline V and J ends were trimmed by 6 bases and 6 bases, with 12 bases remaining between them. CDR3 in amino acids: CASSPLEFEQYF. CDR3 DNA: TGTGCCAGTAGCCCGCTAGAATTCGAGCAGTACTTC.

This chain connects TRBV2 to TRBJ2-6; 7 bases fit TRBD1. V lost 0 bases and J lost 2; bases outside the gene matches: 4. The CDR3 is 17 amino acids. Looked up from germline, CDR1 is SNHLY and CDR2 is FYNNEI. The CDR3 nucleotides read TGTGCCAGCAGTGAAGCTGACAGGGACCCTGGGGCCAACGTCCTGACTTTC. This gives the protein CASSEADRDPGANVLTF.

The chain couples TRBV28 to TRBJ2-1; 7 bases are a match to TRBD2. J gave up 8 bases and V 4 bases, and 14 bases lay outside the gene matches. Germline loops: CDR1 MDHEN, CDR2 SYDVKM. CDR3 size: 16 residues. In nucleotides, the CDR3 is TGTGCCAGCAGTTCCCGTTCTCCAGTAGCGGGCGATGAGCAGTTCTTC. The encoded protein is CASSSRSPVAGDEQFF.

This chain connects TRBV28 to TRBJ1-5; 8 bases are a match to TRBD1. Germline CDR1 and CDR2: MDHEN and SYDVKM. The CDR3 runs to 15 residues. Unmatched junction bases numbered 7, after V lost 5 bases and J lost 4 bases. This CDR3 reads CASSIRQGRNQPQHF. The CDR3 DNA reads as TGTGCCAGCAGTATACGACAGGGGAGGAATCAGCCCCAGCATTTT.

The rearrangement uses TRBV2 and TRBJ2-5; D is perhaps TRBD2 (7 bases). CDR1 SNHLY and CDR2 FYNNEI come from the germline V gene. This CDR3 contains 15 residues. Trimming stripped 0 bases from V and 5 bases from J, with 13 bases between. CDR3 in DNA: TGTGCCAGCAGTGAAGCCCACGGGGGGCAGGAGACCCAGTACTTC. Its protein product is CASSEAHGGQETQYF. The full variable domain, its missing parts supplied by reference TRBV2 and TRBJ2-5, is EPEVTQTPSHQVTQMGQEVILRCVPISNHLYFYWYRQILGQKVEFLVSFYNNEISEKSEIFDDQFSVERPDGSNFTLKIRSTKLEDSAMYFCASSEAHGGQETQYFGPGTRLLVL.

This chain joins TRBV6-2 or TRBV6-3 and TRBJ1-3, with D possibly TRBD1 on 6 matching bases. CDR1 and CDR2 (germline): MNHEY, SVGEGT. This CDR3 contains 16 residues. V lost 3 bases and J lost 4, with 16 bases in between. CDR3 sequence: CASSYDAPGAGNTIYF. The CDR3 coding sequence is TGTGCCAGCAGTTATGACGCCCCAGGGGCCGGAAACACCATATATTTT.

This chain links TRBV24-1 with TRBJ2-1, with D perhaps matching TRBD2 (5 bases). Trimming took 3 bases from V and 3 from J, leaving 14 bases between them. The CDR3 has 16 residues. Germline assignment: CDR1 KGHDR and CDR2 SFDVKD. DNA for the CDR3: TGTGCCACCAGTGATGGCCCCTCCGGGAACTACAATGAGCAGTTCTTC. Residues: CATSDGPSGNYNEQFF.

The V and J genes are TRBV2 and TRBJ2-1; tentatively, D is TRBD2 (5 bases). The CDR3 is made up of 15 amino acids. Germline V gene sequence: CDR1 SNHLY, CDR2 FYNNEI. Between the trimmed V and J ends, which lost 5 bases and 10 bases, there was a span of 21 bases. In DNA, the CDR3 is TGTGCCAGCAGTCATCGGGATTCCCTCTATGAGGAGCAGTTCTTC. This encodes CASSHRDSLYEEQFF.

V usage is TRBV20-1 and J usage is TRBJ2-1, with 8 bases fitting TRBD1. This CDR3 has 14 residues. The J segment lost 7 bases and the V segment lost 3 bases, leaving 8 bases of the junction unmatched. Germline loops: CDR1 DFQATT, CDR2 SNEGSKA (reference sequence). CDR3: CSASRRTGINEQFF. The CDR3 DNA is TGCAGTGCTAGTCGGCGGACAGGGATAAATGAGCAGTTCTTC.